This TCR beta chain derives from a study of T cells in Graves' hyperthyroidism and ophthalmopathy. General study results and limits: Stable hyperthyroidism was separated from ophthalmopathy by a model based on 13 V-J features.

Worth noting for this clonotype: Antigen: not known.

V was shortened by 4 bases and J by 2 bases, with 12 bases between the two germline ends. From germline, CDR1 is MNHEY and CDR2 SMNVEV (reference sequence). The CDR3 extends over 14 amino acids. TCR beta CDR3 regions were amplified from RNA. The primer set for the first-round RT-PCR of the TCR CDR3 was HTBI. TCRdb reanalysed the multiplex PCR reads using MiXCR and keeps one entry per CDR3 protein. The data show approximately 710,000 distinct CDR3 sequences, with around 15% seen just once and roughly 15% held by the top ten. The sample consisted of blood. V and J are TRBV27 and TRBJ2-7, with D unresolved. This receptor was obtained from a man between 50 and 59 years old with Graves' hyperthyroidism. In DNA, the CDR3 is TGTGCCAGCAGTTCGCCCCTTAAGGCCTACGAGCAGTACTTC. It translates to CASSSPLKAYEQYF.